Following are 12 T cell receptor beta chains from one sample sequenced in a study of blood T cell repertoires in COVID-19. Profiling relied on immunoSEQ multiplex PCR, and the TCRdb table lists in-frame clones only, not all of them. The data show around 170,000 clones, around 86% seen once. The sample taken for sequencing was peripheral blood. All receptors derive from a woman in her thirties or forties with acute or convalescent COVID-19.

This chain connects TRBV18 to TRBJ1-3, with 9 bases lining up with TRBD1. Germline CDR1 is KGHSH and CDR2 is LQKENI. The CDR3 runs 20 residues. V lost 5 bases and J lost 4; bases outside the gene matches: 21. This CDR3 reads CASSTAFAPTGTGTGNTIYF. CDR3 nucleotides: TGTGCCAGCTCAACAGCCTTCGCGCCAACCGGGACAGGGACCGGAAACACCATATATTTT.

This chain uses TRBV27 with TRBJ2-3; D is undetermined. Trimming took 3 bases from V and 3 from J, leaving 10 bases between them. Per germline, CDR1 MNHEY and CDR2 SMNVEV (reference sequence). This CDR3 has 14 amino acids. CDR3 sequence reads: CASSFSGATDTQYF. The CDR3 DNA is TGTGCCAGCAGTTTTTCTGGAGCTACAGATACGCAGTATTTT.

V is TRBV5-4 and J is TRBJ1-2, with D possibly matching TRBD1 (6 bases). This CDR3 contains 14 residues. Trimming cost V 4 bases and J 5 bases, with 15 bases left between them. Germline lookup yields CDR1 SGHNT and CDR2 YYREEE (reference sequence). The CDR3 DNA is TGTGCCAGCAGCCCTTGGACAGACCTGTATGGCTACACCTTC. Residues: CASSPWTDLYGYTF.

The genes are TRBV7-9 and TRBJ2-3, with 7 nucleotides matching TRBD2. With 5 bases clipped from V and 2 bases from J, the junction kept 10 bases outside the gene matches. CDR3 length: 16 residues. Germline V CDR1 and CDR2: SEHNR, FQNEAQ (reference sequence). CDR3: CASSPVGGGITDTQYF. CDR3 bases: TGTGCCAGCAGCCCCGTTGGGGGGGGGATCACAGATACGCAGTATTTT.

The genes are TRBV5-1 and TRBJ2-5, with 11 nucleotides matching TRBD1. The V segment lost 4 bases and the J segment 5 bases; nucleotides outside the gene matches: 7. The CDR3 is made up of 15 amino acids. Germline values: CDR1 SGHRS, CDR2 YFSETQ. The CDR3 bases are TGCGCCAGCAGCCAGGGGACAGGGGGTTTGGAGACCCAGTACTTC. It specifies CASSQGTGGLETQYF.

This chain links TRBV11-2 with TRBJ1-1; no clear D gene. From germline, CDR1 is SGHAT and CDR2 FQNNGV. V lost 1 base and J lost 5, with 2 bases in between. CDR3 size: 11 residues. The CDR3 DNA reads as TGTGCCAGCAGCTTAGTAACTGAAGCTTTCTTT. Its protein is CASSLVTEAFF.

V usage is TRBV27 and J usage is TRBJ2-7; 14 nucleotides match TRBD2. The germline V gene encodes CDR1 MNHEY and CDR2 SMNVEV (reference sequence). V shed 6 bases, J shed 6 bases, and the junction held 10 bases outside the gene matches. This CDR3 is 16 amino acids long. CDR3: CASSLSPGLAGGEQYF. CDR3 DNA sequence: TGTGCCAGCAGCCTGTCCCCCGGACTAGCGGGAGGCGAGCAGTACTTC.

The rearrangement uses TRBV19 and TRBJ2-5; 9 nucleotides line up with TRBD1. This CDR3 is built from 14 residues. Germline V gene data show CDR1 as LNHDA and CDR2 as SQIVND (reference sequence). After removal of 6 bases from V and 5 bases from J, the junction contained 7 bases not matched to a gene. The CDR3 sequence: CASRATGGRETQYF. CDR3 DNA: TGTGCCAGTAGGGCAACAGGGGGCCGGGAGACCCAGTACTTC. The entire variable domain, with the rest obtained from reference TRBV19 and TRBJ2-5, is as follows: DGGITQSPKYLFRKEGQNVTLSCEQNLNHDAMYWYRQDPGQGLRLIYYSQIVNDFQKGDIAEGYSVSREKKESFPLTVTSAQKNPTAFYLCASRATGGRETQYFGPGTRLLVL.

This CDR3 reads CASSAPLGLGTDTQYF. CDR3 nucleotide sequence: TGTGCCAGCAGCGCGCCCCTAGGACTAGGGACAGATACGCAGTATTTT. The chain carries TRBV3-1 (or the pseudogene TRBV3-2) and TRBJ2-3; 7 bases agree with TRBD2. The V and J ends lost 5 bases and 3 bases, in that order; junction bases with no gene match: 11. Germline-derived CDR1 and CDR2 are LGHDT and YNNKEL (reference sequence). CDR3 length equals 16 residues.

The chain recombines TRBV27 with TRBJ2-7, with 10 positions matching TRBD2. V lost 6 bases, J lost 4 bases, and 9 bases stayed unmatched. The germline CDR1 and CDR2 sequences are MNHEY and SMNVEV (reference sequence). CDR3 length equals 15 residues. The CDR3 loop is CASSRSGRPLYEQYF. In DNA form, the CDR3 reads TGTGCCAGCAGCCGTAGCGGGAGGCCCTTATACGAGCAGTACTTC.

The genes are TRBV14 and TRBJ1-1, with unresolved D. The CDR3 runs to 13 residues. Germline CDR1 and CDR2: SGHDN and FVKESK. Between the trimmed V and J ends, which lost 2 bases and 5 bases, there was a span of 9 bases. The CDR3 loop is CASSQWRGTEAFF. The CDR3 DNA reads TGTGCCAGCAGCCAATGGCGGGGAACTGAAGCTTTCTTT.

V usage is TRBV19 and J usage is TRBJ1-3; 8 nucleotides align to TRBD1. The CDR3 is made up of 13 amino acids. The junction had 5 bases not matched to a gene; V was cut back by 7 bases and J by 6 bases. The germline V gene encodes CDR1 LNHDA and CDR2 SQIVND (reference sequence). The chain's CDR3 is CASNMGQENTIYF. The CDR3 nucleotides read TGTGCCAGTAATATGGGACAGGAAAACACCATATATTTT. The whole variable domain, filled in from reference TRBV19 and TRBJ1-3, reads DGGITQSPKYLFRKEGQNVTLSCEQNLNHDAMYWYRQDPGQGLRLIYYSQIVNDFQKGDIAEGYSVSREKKESFPLTVTSAQKNPTAFYLCASNMGQENTIYFGEGSWLTVV.